The present entry profiles one T cell receptor (beta chain) with its context. Its target is not known. This CDR3 has 14 residues. From germline, CDR1 is SEHNR and CDR2 FQNEAQ (reference sequence). V shed 5 bases and J 6 bases; nucleotides not matched to a gene: 9. Sample time point: cycle 4 day 1 (C4D1), after 6 weeks of nivolumab. Brentuximab vedotin exposure varied among the patients, all of whom had relapsed after autologous stem cell transplantation. The data belong to a study of PD-1 blockade in classical Hodgkin lymphoma. Study-level results: According to reports, newly diagnosed patients had lower baseline TCR diversity than healthy donors, and relapsed/refractory patients had lower baseline TCR diversity still.

Assay used: immunoSEQ multiplex PCR; TCRdb lists only in-frame clones, some missing. This table has approximately 20,000 clones, 65% to 85% appearing once. Sequences were derived from peripheral blood mononuclear cells (PBMCs), sampled before the fourth cycle of nivolumab. V usage is TRBV7-9 and J usage is TRBJ1-2, with 7 bases that match TRBD1. The origin of this receptor is a human donor with classical Hodgkin lymphoma. CDR3 DNA: TGTGCCAGCAGCAAGTCACAGGGGTGGCATGGCTACACCTTC. Its translation: CASSKSQGWHGYTF.